This entry lists 13 T cell receptor beta chains sequenced from one sample in a study of CD8+ T cells in alopecia areata. Reverse transcription of extracted RNA yielded cDNA, which provided the sequencing template. Method: immunoSEQ multiplex PCR; TCRdb's copy keeps in-frame clones and lacks some. This sample has approximately 150,000 clones, with around 54% found just once. Sequenced sample: CD4+ T cells sorted from blood. The receptors come from a human donor in good health.

This clone was seen once. The chain links TRBV28 to TRBJ2-5, with 7 bases that match TRBD1. The CDR3 is 14 residues long. CDR1 is MDHEN and CDR2 is SYDVKM in the germline V gene. V lost 5 bases to trimming and J lost 2 bases; unmatched junction nucleotides: 5. CDR3 nucleotide sequence: TGTGCCAGCAGTCCAGGGACAGCTCAAGAGACCCAGTACTTC. It specifies CASSPGTAQETQYF. Using reference TRBV28 and TRBJ2-5 for the parts outside the CDR3, the full variable domain is DVKVTQSSRYLVKRTGEKVFLECVQDMDHENMFWYRQDPGLGLRLIYFSYDVKMKEKGDIPEGYSVSREKKERFSLILESASTNQTSMYLCASSPGTAQETQYFGPGTRLLVL.

V is TRBV29-1 and J is TRBJ2-5; TRBD1 is a possible D gene (5 bases). CDR1 is SQVTM, CDR2 ANQGSEA, per germline. This CDR3 is built from 14 residues. Trimming shortened V by 5 bases and J by 1 base, and 14 bases separated the two germline ends. CDR3: CSVKPQGTQETQYF. CDR3 nucleotides: TGCAGCGTTAAACCTCAGGGCACCCAAGAGACCCAGTACTTC.

This clone appeared a few times. The gene calls are TRBV7-9 and TRBJ2-5; either TRBD1 or TRBD2 may supply D (6 bases each). This CDR3 has 15 residues. Germline V CDR1 and CDR2: SEHNR, FQNEAQ (reference sequence). The ends were cut back, 3 bases at V and 5 bases at J, with 16 bases in the middle. The CDR3 protein is CASSLTGAFRETQYF. In DNA, the CDR3 is TGTGCCAGCAGCTTGACGGGGGCCTTTCGGGAGACCCAGTACTTC.

This chain links TRBV19 with TRBJ1-5; 7 bases are a match to TRBD1. The V segment lost 2 bases and the J segment 4 bases; nucleotides outside the gene matches: 2. Germline V gene data show CDR1 as LNHDA and CDR2 as SQIVND (reference sequence). CDR3 size: 14 residues. CDR3 region: CASSIRQGNQPQHF. The DNA for the CDR3 is TGTGCCAGTAGTATACGACAGGGAAATCAGCCCCAGCATTTT.

In this sample, this clone turned up many times. In the same sample, other DNA sequences code for this CDR3. The genes are TRBV19 and TRBJ2-1; the match to TRBD2 covers 7 bases. The CDR3 runs 16 residues. Trimming cost V 4 bases and J 0 bases; bases outside gene matches: 6. Germline V gene sequence: CDR1 LNHDA, CDR2 SQIVND (reference sequence). The CDR3 is CASSREGVSSYNEQFF. For the CDR3, the DNA is TGTGCCAGTAGTAGGGAGGGAGTAAGCTCCTACAATGAGCAGTTCTTC.

CDR3: CASGGQGSHEQYF. The CDR3 region has the DNA TGTGCCAGCGGGGGACAGGGGTCCCACGAGCAGTACTTC. The chain recombines TRBV28 with TRBJ2-7; 10 nucleotides match TRBD1. CDR3 length equals 13 residues. CDR1 and CDR2 from the germline V gene are MDHEN and SYDVKM. V shed 8 bases, J shed 5 bases, and the junction held 6 bases outside the gene matches.

This clone was detected only a few times. The V call is TRBV2, the J call TRBJ1-2; D remains unclear. The CDR3 loop spans 11 amino acids. V was clipped by 4 bases and J by 4 bases, with 4 bases between them. CDR1 is SNHLY, CDR2 FYNNEI, per germline. This CDR3 reads CASSGSYGYTF. As DNA, the CDR3 is TGTGCCAGCAGTGGCAGCTATGGCTACACCTTC.

V is TRBV29-1 and J is TRBJ2-7, with a tentative D call TRBD2 (5 bases). V was shortened by 3 bases and J by 0 bases, with 12 bases between the two germline ends. CDR3 length: 14 amino acids. Germline lookup yields CDR1 SQVTM and CDR2 ANQGSEA. The CDR3 region has the DNA TGCAGCGTTGAGAGGGCCGTTGGCTCCTACGAGCAGTACTTC. This codes for CSVERAVGSYEQYF.

The chain recombines TRBV29-1 with TRBJ2-2, with a tentative D call TRBD1 (6 bases). The CDR3 is 14 residues long. The V end was cut by 7 bases, the J end by 4 bases, with 16 bases between. In germline, CDR1 is SQVTM, CDR2 ANQGSEA. The CDR3 sequence: CSGLGTSSTGELFF. The CDR3 coding sequence is TGCAGCGGACTCGGGACAAGCTCCACCGGGGAGCTGTTTTTT.

CDR3 in DNA: TGTGCCAGCAGCTTTACTAGCGGCTCCTACGAGCAGTACTTC. Translating it yields CASSFTSGSYEQYF. The genes are TRBV13 and TRBJ2-7, with 8 bases lining up with TRBD2. Germline V gene data show CDR1 as PRHDT and CDR2 as FYEKMQ (reference sequence). This CDR3 has 14 amino acids. J lost 0 bases, V lost 3 bases, and 1 base had no gene match. Supplemented by reference TRBV13 and TRBJ2-7, the full variable domain reads AAGVIQSPRHLIKEKRETATLKCYPIPRHDTVYWYQQGPGQDPQFLISFYEKMQSDKGSIPDRFSAQQFSDYHSELNMSSLELGDSALYFCASSFTSGSYEQYFGPGTRLTVT.

The chain employs TRBV6-1 and TRBJ1-5; D is uncertain. Trimming pared 2 bases from V and 9 bases from J, leaving 14 bases between. CDR3 length: 14 residues. In germline, CDR1 is MNHNS, CDR2 SASEGT. The CDR3 DNA reads as TGTGCCAGCAGTGAAAACCCAGGCCAGCGGCCCCAGCATTTT. It encodes CASSENPGQRPQHF.

Details on this clone: One base separates it from a far larger clone, so it is likely a read error. Other DNA sequences of this sample code for an identical CDR3. V is TRBV5-4 and J is TRBJ2-5, with TRBD2 matching over 9 bases. Germline lookup yields CDR1 SGHNT and CDR2 YYREEE (reference sequence). The CDR3 totals 16 residues. V lost 0 bases, J lost 1 base, and 4 bases stayed unmatched. The CDR3 nucleotides are TGTGCCAGCAGCTTGGGTCAACTAGCGGGCCAAGAGACCCAGTACTTC. It yields the protein CASSLGQLAGQETQYF.

The chain employs TRBV4-1 and TRBJ2-1; 7 bases map to TRBD1. Losses at the gene ends were 5 bases for V and 4 bases for J; bases not matched to a gene: 11. The CDR3 covers 16 residues. Germline V gene sequence: CDR1 MGHRA, CDR2 YSYEKL. The CDR3 is CASSAPVRDRYNEQFF. The CDR3 nucleotides read TGCGCCAGCAGCGCCCCCGTTCGGGACAGATACAATGAGCAGTTCTTC.